This TCR beta chain was captured by sequencing in a study of blood T cell repertoires in COVID-19. Germline assignment: CDR1 SGHTA and CDR2 FQGNSA. CDR3 size: 15 residues. V gave up 5 bases and J gave up 2 bases, with 14 bases separating them. Data came from immunoSEQ multiplex PCR; TCRdb stores just in-frame clones and leaves some out. The profile shows a few hundred thousand clones, more than 85% of them singletons. J is TRBJ2-3 and V is TRBV7-2, with D perhaps matching TRBD1 (5 bases). The TCR originated in a woman aged 25 to 39 who had recovered from COVID-19. The sequencing input was PBMCs or T cells enriched from blood (not recorded which). The CDR3 loop reads CASSQGEAVTDTQYF. The CDR3 bases are TGTGCCAGCAGCCAGGGCGAAGCCGTCACAGATACGCAGTATTTT.